One and the same sample provided the 14 T cell receptor beta chains below, sequenced in a study of blood T cell repertoires in COVID-19. Sequenced by immunoSEQ multiplex PCR; TCRdb stores in-frame clones only, minus some. The table records around 40,000 clones, roughly 81% of them present only once. The sequencing sample was made of peripheral blood. These receptors came from a human donor in a cohort sampled during active COVID-19.

This clone has just one count. The chain recombines TRBV9 with TRBJ2-1, with D possibly being TRBD2 (5 bases). Trimming stripped 1 base from V and 5 bases from J, with 10 bases between. The CDR3 extends over 14 amino acids. Germline assignment: CDR1 SGDLS and CDR2 YYNGEE. CDR3 DNA: TGTGCCAGCAGCGTATCTTTCGGGAACAATGAGCAGTTCTTC. Encoded protein: CASSVSFGNNEQFF.

The chain uses TRBV19 and TRBJ1-2, with 7 nucleotides matching TRBD1. Germline V gene lookup returns CDR1 LNHDA and CDR2 SQIVND (reference sequence). The V segment lost 5 bases and the J segment 3 bases; nucleotides outside the gene matches: 6. The CDR3 consists of 14 residues. The CDR3 loop reads CASSPPGQHYGYTF. The DNA for the CDR3 is TGTGCCAGTAGTCCCCCGGGACAGCACTATGGCTACACCTTC.

This clone was observed a few times. CDR3 coding DNA: TGTGCCAGCAGCGCGTCGAGCGGGGGCGCACAAGAGACCCAGTACTTC. Translation: CASSASSGGAQETQYF. The chain couples TRBV7-2 to TRBJ2-5; 8 bases align to TRBD2. Looked up from germline, CDR1 is SGHTA and CDR2 is FQGNSA. Losses at the gene ends were 5 bases for V and 2 bases for J; bases not matched to a gene: 10. CDR3 length: 16 residues. The full variable domain, its missing parts supplied by reference TRBV7-2 and TRBJ2-5, is GAGVSQSPSNKVTEKGKDVELRCDPISGHTALYWYRQSLGQGLEFLIYFQGNSAPDKSGLPSDRFSAERTGGSVSTLTIQRTQQEDSAVYLCASSASSGGAQETQYFGPGTRLLVL.

This chain joins TRBV3-1 (or the pseudogene TRBV3-2) and TRBJ2-5; TRBD2 agrees at 7 bases. CDR3 size: 15 residues. Looked up from germline, CDR1 is LGHDT and CDR2 is YNNKEL (reference sequence). Trimming at V came to 4 bases and at J to 5 bases, leaving 10 bases not matched to a gene. The CDR3 protein is CASSPGWDGRETQYF. The CDR3 nucleotides are TGTGCCAGCAGCCCGGGTTGGGACGGGAGGGAGACCCAGTACTTC.

The V gene is TRBV6-2 or TRBV6-3, the J gene TRBJ1-1; 9 positions match TRBD1. CDR1 is MNHEY and CDR2 is SVGEGT in the germline V gene. The CDR3 sequence is 13 residues long. J gave up 12 bases and V 3 bases, and 8 bases lay outside the gene matches. The CDR3 DNA reads TGTGCCAGCAGTTATGTTCGGGACAGGGCTCCTTTCTTT. Translation: CASSYVRDRAPFF.

This chain links TRBV5-4 with TRBJ2-7; 7 positions match TRBD2. V dropped 0 bases and J dropped 6; count of bases not matched to a gene: 9. Per germline, CDR1 SGHNT and CDR2 YYREEE (reference sequence). The CDR3 runs 15 residues. CDR3 region: CASSLEGWGGSEQYF. In DNA form, the CDR3 reads TGTGCCAGCAGCTTGGAGGGCTGGGGGGGGAGCGAGCAGTACTTC.

This clone was seen more than once but under ten times. This chain connects TRBV29-1 to TRBJ1-1, with a weak D call TRBD1 (5 bases). The CDR3 has 17 amino acids. The germline V and J ends were trimmed by 3 bases and 6 bases, with 26 bases remaining between them. Germline CDR1 and CDR2: SQVTM and ANQGSEA. The CDR3 DNA is TGCAGCGTTGACGGGAGGGAGAGGGGCATCCGGGAGGCTGAAGCTTTCTTT. Its translation is CSVDGRERGIREAEAFF.

The chain employs TRBV7-2 and TRBJ1-1; 10 nucleotides align to TRBD1. The CDR3 has 16 amino acids. Germline lookup yields CDR1 SGHTA and CDR2 FQGNSA. Trimming took 6 bases from V and 1 from J; bases not matched to a gene: 8. In nucleotides, the CDR3 is TGTGCCAGCAGTCCGGGACAGGGGAGGGGGAACACTGAAGCTTTCTTT. Amino acid sequence: CASSPGQGRGNTEAFF. Complete variable domain (other parts from reference TRBV7-2 and TRBJ1-1): GAGVSQSPSNKVTEKGKDVELRCDPISGHTALYWYRQSLGQGLEFLIYFQGNSAPDKSGLPSDRFSAERTGGSVSTLTIQRTQQEDSAVYLCASSPGQGRGNTEAFFGQGTRLTVV.

This clone appeared a single time. The chain is built from TRBV12-3 or TRBV12-4 and TRBJ1-6; no clear D. The V gene lost 5 bases and the J gene lost 6 bases, with 5 bases spanning the gap. The CDR3 length is 12 residues. CDR3 sequence reads: CASSALNSPLHF. CDR3 DNA sequence: TGTGCCAGCAGTGCACTTAATTCACCCCTCCACTTT.

The V call is TRBV2, the J call TRBJ1-5; D is perhaps TRBD1 (5 bases). This CDR3 is built from 15 residues. The germline V gene has CDR1 SNHLY and CDR2 FYNNEI. The ends were cut back, 7 bases at V and 6 bases at J, with 19 bases in the middle. This chain's CDR3 is CASMSVRGGGQPQHF. The CDR3 nucleotides are TGTGCCAGCATGTCGGTTAGGGGCGGGGGTCAGCCCCAGCATTTT.

This clone was seen a handful of times. The V call is TRBV5-6, the J call TRBJ2-2; 9 bases are shared with TRBD1. CDR1 is SGHDT and CDR2 is YYEEEE in the germline V gene. The CDR3 spans 16 residues. V trimming: 4 bases; J trimming: 6 bases; junction bases outside the gene matches: 10. DNA for the CDR3: TGTGCCAGCAGCCCGTGGGGGACAGGGCGCTCCGGGGAGCTGTTTTTT. As protein: CASSPWGTGRSGELFF. Looking up the rest from reference TRBV5-6 and TRBJ2-2 gives the full variable domain: DAGVTQSPTHLIKTRGQQVTLRCSPKSGHDTVSWYQQALGQGPQFIFQYYEEEERQRGNFPDRFSGHQFPNYSSELNVNALLLGDSALYLCASSPWGTGRSGELFFGEGSRLTVL.

The chain couples TRBV9 to TRBJ2-3; D call uncertain. This CDR3 is 12 amino acids long. CDR1 and CDR2 from the germline V gene are SGDLS and YYNGEE. V lost 4 bases and J lost 4, with 7 bases in between. CDR3 sequence reads: CASSLGADTQYF. CDR3 DNA: TGTGCCAGCAGCCTCGGAGCAGATACGCAGTATTTT.

The rearrangement links TRBV18 to TRBJ2-2; the D gene is possibly TRBD1 (6 bases). The CDR3 consists of 15 residues. The V gene lost 2 bases and the J gene lost 2 bases, with 9 bases spanning the gap. Germline CDR1 reads KGHSH; CDR2 reads LQKENI. CDR3: CASSPRTENTGELFF. CDR3 coding DNA: TGTGCCAGCTCACCAAGGACAGAAAACACCGGGGAGCTGTTTTTT.

The chain joins TRBV2 to TRBJ1-6, with no clear D. Germline V CDR1 and CDR2: SNHLY, FYNNEI. V was clipped by 3 bases and J by 7 bases, with 10 bases between them. The length of the CDR3 is 14 residues. CDR3 amino acids: CASSDGPNNSPLHF. DNA for the CDR3: TGTGCCAGCAGTGATGGCCCAAACAATTCACCCCTCCACTTT.